This T cell receptor (beta chain) derives from a study of PD-1 blockade in classical Hodgkin lymphoma. Study-level points and caveats: CD4+ TCR diversity rose significantly by C4D1, and CD8+ TCR diversity did not. At baseline, newly diagnosed patients reportedly showed less TCR diversity than healthy donors.

As to this clone: No antigen is known for it.

Sample time point: cycle 4 day 1 (C4D1), after less than 7 weeks of nivolumab. All patients relapsed after autologous stem cell transplantation, and brentuximab vedotin exposure varied. Method: immunoSEQ multiplex PCR; TCRdb's copy keeps in-frame clones and lacks some. The sample records roughly 100,000 clones, over 85% being singletons. Germline V gene sequence: CDR1 SNHLY, CDR2 FYNNEI. The V and J ends lost 8 bases and 1 base, in that order; junction bases with no gene match: 6. There are 16 residues in the CDR3. Material: peripheral blood mononuclear cells (PBMCs), obtained before the fourth cycle of nivolumab. The chain carries TRBV2 and TRBJ1-5, with TRBD1 matching over 12 bases. This TCR derives from a human donor with classical Hodgkin lymphoma. The CDR3 DNA reads as TGTGCCAGCGGGGACAGGGGGCTTCTAAGCAATCAGCCCCAGCATTTT. Translated, it gives CASGDRGLLSNQPQHF.